Sequencing of this T cell receptor beta chain was carried out in a study of cytomegalovirus exposure and HLA in healthy donors. Concerning this clone itself: Its antigen is undetermined.

Whole-study findings and limits: The likely explanation for a cluster of highly shared sequence variants was sequencing artifact.

The PCR had 60 Vbeta and 13 Jbeta primers. Here immunoSEQ multiplex PCR was the method, and the copy in TCRdb shows in-frame clones only, minus some. The sample lists around 120,000 clones, 75% to 85% occurring once. The CDR3 length is 15 residues. The ends were cut back, 4 bases at V and 4 bases at J, with 13 bases in the middle. Per the germline V gene, CDR1 is SGHAT and CDR2 is FQDESV (reference sequence). The sequenced material came from PBMCs. The chain joins TRBV11-1 to TRBJ2-2; D possibly corresponds to TRBD2 (7 bases). This TCR was recovered from a male donor in good health and CMV-seropositive. The CDR3 sequence: CASSWRGRPTGELFF. The CDR3 DNA is TGTGCCAGCAGCTGGCGGGGGCGACCCACCGGGGAGCTGTTTTTT.